These T cell receptor beta chains were read from a single sample in a study of cytomegalovirus exposure and HLA in healthy donors. Measured with immunoSEQ multiplex PCR; TCRdb has only the in-frame clones, and not every one. Among about 140,000 clones, 82% were seen once, and the ten largest hold under 2%. The specimen was PBMCs. The source of these receptors is a woman aged 40 to 50 in good health and CMV-seronegative. Each CDR3 is given with its conserved first and last residue. The D gene is left open where the match is weak. Size is stated for part of the rows, as once, few or many counts, or as a class when the clone is expanded.

V	size	D	J	DNA	CDR3
TRBV28	-	-	TRBJ2-1	TGTGCCAGCGGCCGGAGGGGACCCATTGAGCAGTTCTTC	CASGRRGPIEQFF
TRBV27	-	TRBD2	TRBJ2-7	TGTGCCAGCAGGGGAGGGACTAGCGTTAGGGGCTACGAGCAGTACTTC	CASRGGTSVRGYEQYF
TRBV6-6	-	-	TRBJ2-7	TGTGCCAGCAGCTGGGAGTACGAGCAGTACTTC	CASSWEYEQYF
TRBV4-3	-	TRBD2	TRBJ2-3	TGCGCCAGCAGCCAAGCCGGGACTAGCGGGAGTAAGGTTCTGTATTTT	CASSQAGTSGSKVLYF
TRBV5-1	few	TRBD2	TRBJ2-1	TGCGCCAGCAGCTCCGAATGGACTAGTTCCTACAATGAGCAGTTCTTC	CASSSEWTSSYNEQFF
TRBV7-2	-	-	TRBJ2-4	TGTGCCAGCAGCTTTTCTCTAGCCAAAAACATTCAGTACTTC	CASSFSLAKNIQYF
TRBV6-5	-	-	TRBJ1-4	TGTGCCAGCAGTTCCATTGCCCCGCGGGTTGAAAAACTGTTTTTT	CASSSIAPRVEKLFF
TRBV28	-	TRBD1	TRBJ1-5	TGTGCCAGCAGTACACCGGGACAGGGGTTCCAGCCCCAGCATTTT	CASSTPGQGFQPQHF
TRBV7-2	-	TRBD1	TRBJ2-1	TGTGCCAGCAGGGGTGGCACAGGGGGCCACAAGAGCTCCTACAATGAGCAGTTCTTC	CASRGGTGGHKSSYNEQFF
TRBV11-2	once	TRBD2	TRBJ2-6	TGTGCCAGCAGCGGGACTAGCGGGAGACTTGGGGCCAACGGCCTGACTTTC	CASSGTSGRLGANGLTF
TRBV15	-	-	TRBJ1-2	TGTGCCACCAGCAGAGATTACGCTGTAACATTGTGGGGACAAACCGTTAAAAACTATGGCTACACCTTC	CATSRDYAVTLWGQTVKNYGYTF
TRBV28	-	-	TRBJ2-5	TGTGCCAGCAGCCTAGGCCCCGCGCTACAAGAGACCCAGTACTTC	CASSLGPALQETQYF
TRBV19	-	-	TRBJ2-3	TGTGCCAGTAGTCGCCCAATATTTCAGGGATCGGATACGCAGTATTTT	CASSRPIFQGSDTQYF
TRBV9	-	-	TRBJ2-3	TGTGCCAGCAGCGTGGGGAGTACTAGGACAGATACGCAGTATTTT	CASSVGSTRTDTQYF
TRBV19	-	-	TRBJ2-5	TGTGCCAGTAGTACTCTTGTCGGGACCCAGTACTTC	CASSTLVGTQYF
TRBV7-9	-	-	TRBJ1-1	TGTGCCAGCAGCTCTCAGGAGAACACTGAAGCTTTCTTT	CASSSQENTEAFF